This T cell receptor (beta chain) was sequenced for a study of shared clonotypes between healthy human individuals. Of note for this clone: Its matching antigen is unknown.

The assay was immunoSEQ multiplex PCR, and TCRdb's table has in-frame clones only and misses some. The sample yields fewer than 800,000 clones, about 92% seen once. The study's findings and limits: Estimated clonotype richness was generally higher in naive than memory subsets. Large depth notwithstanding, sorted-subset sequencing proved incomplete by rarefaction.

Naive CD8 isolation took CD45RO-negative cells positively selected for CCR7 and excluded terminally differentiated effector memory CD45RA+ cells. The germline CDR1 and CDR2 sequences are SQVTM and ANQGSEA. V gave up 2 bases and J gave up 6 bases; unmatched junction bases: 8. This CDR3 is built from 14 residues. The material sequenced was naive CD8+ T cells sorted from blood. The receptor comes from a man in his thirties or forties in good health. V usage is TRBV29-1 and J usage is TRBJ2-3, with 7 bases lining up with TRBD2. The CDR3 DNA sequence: TGCAGCGTTGAATGGCGGGAGCGGCTGGATACGCAGTATTTT. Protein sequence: CSVEWRERLDTQYF.